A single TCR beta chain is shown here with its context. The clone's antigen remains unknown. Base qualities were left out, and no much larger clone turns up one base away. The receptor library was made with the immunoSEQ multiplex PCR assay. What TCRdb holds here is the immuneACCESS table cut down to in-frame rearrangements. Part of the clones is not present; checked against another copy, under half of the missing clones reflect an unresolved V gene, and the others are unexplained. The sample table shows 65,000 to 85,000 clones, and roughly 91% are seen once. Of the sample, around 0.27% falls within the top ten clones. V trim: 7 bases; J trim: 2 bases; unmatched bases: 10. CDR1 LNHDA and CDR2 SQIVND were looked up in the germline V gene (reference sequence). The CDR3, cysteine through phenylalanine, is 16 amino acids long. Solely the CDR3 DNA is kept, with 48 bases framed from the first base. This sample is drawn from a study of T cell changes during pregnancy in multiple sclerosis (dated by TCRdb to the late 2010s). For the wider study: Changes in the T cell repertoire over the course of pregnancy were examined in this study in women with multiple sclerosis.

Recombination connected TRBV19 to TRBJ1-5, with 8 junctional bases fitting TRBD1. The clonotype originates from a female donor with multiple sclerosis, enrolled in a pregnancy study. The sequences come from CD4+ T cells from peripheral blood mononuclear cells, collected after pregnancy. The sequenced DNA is TGTGCCAGTACCCCGACAGGGGCGGGCGGCAATCAGCCCCAGCATTTT. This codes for CASTPTGAGGNQPQHF.